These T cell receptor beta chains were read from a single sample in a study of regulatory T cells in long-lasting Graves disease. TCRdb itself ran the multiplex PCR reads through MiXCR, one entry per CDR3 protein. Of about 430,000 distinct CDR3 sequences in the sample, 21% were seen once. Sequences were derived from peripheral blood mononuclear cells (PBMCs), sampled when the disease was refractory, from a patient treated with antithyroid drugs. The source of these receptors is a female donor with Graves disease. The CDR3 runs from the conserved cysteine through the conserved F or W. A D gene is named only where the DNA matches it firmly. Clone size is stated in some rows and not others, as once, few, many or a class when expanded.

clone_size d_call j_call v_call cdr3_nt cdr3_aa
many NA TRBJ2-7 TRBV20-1 TGCAGTGCTAGATCGTTACAGGCCTACGAGCAGTACTTC CSARSLQAYEQYF
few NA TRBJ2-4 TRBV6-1 TGTGCCAGCAGTGACGCCCTTACGTTGGCCAAAAACATTCAGTACTTC CASSDALTLAKNIQYF
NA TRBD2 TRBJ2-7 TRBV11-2 TGTGCCAGTGGGACTAGCGGGACTTACGAGCAGTACTTC CASGTSGTYEQYF
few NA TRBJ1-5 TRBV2 TGTGCCAGCAGTGGGGGGGCAGGGGACGTTCAGCCCCAGCATTTT CASSGGAGDVQPQHF
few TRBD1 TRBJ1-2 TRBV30 TGTGCCTGGAGCCCCCAGGGGGCTCGATATGGCTACACCTTC CAWSPQGARYGYTF
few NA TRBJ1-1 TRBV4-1 TGCGCCAGCAGCCAAGAATTAGGGTACACTGAAGCTTTCTTT CASSQELGYTEAFF
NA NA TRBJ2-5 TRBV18 TGTGCCAGCTCACCACTAGCGGCGCCGGAGACCCAGTACTTC CASSPLAAPETQYF
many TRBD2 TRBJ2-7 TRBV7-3 TGTGCCAGCAGCTTAACGGGGGGGGAGGGCGAGCAGTACTTC CASSLTGGEGEQYF
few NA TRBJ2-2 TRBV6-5 TGTGCCAGCAGTTCAGACAGTTACACCGGGGAGCTGTTTTTT CASSSDSYTGELFF
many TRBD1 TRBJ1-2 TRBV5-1 TGCGCCAGCAGCTTTGCAGGGGGCGAGGGCTACACCTTC CASSFAGGEGYTF
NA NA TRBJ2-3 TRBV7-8 TGTGCCAGCAGCTTATGGACCCAAAAGACAGATACGCAGTATTTT CASSLWTQKTDTQYF
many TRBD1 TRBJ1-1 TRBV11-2 TGTGCCAGCACTAACACAGGGGGCACTGAAGCTTTCTTT CASTNTGGTEAFF
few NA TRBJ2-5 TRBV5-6 TGTGCCAGCAGCCGCCGACTAGTTAAGGAGACCCAGTACTTC CASSRRLVKETQYF
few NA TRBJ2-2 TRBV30 TGTGCCTGGAGTGTATACGGGACCGGGGAGCTGTTTTTT CAWSVYGTGELFF
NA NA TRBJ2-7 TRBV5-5 TGTGCCAGCAGCAACCGGGACTTCGCCTACGAGCAGTACTTC CASSNRDFAYEQYF
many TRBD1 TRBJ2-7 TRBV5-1 TGCGCCAGCAGCTCCGGACAGGGGGCGTTGACCTACGAGCAGTACTTC CASSSGQGALTYEQYF
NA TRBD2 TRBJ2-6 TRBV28 TGTGCCAGCAGTTGGAGCGGGGGGATCTCTGGGGCCAACGTCCTGACTTTC CASSWSGGISGANVLTF
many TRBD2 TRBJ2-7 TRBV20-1 TGCAGTGCTAGAGAAACTAGCGGGAGGGCCGCATCCTACGAGCAGTACTTC CSARETSGRAASYEQYF
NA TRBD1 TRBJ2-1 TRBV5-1 TGCGCCAGCACCCGAGGACAGGGGGACAATGAGCAGTTCTTC CASTRGQGDNEQFF
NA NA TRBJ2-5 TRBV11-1 TGTGCCAGCAGCCAAGACATCGGAACAGGAGAGACCCAGTACTTC CASSQDIGTGETQYF
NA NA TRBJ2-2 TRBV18 TGTGCCAGCTCACCACTCGCGGGGACTTCGAACACCGGGGAGCTGTTTTTT CASSPLAGTSNTGELFF
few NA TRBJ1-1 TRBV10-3 TGTGCCATCACCGGGGGTACTGAAGCTTTCTTT CAITGGTEAFF
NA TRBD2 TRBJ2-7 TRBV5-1 TGCGCCAGCAGCCCGGGACTAGCGTTCACCTACGAGCAGTACTTC CASSPGLAFTYEQYF
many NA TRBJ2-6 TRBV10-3 TGTGCCATTGCGGAGACTGGGGCCAACGTCCTGACTTTC CAIAETGANVLTF
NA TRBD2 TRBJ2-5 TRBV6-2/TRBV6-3 TGTGCCAGCAGTTACACCGGGACTAGCGGGTCGGGGGAGACCCAGTACTTC CASSYTGTSGSGETQYF
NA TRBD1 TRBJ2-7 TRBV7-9 TGTGCCAGCAGCTGGGACAGGGGGCATAACTACGAGCAGTACTTC CASSWDRGHNYEQYF
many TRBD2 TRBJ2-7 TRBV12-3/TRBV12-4 TGTGCCAGCAGTGAGAGCGGGAGAGGGTCCTACGAGCAGTACTTC CASSESGRGSYEQYF
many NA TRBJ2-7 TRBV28 TGTGCCAGCAGTTTAACCGGGACTTCCTTTTCCTTCGAGCAGTACTTC CASSLTGTSFSFEQYF
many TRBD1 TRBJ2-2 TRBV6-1 TGTGCCAGCAGGATCGGGCCGGGACAGGGGTTCCCCGGGGAGCTGTTTTTT CASRIGPGQGFPGELFF
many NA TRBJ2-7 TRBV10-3 TGTGCCATCAGTGAGTCGGACCGCCGGTACTACGAGCAGTACTTC CAISESDRRYYEQYF
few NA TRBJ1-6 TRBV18 TGTGCCAGCTCACCAGTGGCAAGCTCCTATAATTCACCCCTCCACTTT CASSPVASSYNSPLHF
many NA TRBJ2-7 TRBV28 TGTGCCAGCAGTTCCCCGGTCCCGGGGGCCCTCTACGAGCAGTACTTC CASSSPVPGALYEQYF
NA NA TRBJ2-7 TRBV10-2 TGCGCCAGCAGTGACCTTCTGGGAGAGCAGTACTTC CASSDLLGEQYF
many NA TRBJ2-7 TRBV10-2 TGCGCCAGCGGAGGGACGATGGGGGGCGAGCAGTACTTC CASGGTMGGEQYF
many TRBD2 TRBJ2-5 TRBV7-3 TGTGCCAGCAGCCCGACTAGCGGGGTCCAAGAGACCCAGTACTTC CASSPTSGVQETQYF
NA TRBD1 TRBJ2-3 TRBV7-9 TGTGCCAGCAGCTCGCTAACAGGGGGCAAAGATACGCAGTATTTT CASSSLTGGKDTQYF
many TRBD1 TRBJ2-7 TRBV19 TGTGCCAGTAGTAGGCAGGGGGCCTCCTACGAGCAGTACTTC CASSRQGASYEQYF
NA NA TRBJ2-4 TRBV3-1 TGTGCCAGCAGCCAAGAAGGGGGTTCCAAAAACATTCAGTACTTC CASSQEGGSKNIQYF
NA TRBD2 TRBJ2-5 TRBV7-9 TGTGCCAGCAGCTTAGAAGTTTTTGGGCTCGTGAGACTAGCGGGGCTACAAGAGACCCAGTACTTC CASSLEVFGLVRLAGLQETQYF
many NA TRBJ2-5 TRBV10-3 TGTGCCACGCGGGGACTCCTGGGGCAAGAGACCCAGTACTTC CATRGLLGQETQYF
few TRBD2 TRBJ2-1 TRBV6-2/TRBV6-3 TGTGCCAGCAGTTACCGACTAGCGGGAGGGGGTGAGCAGTTCTTC CASSYRLAGGGEQFF
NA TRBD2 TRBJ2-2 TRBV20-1 TGCAGTGCGGGCTTAGCGGGAGCCGGAGCCGGGGAGCTGTTTTTT CSAGLAGAGAGELFF
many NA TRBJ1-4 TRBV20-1 TGCAGTGCTAGAGATTTCGGCCCTAAGGATGAAAAACTGTTTTTT CSARDFGPKDEKLFF
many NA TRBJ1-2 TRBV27 TGTGCCAGCAGTGGGGGGGGGGGCTACACCTTC CASSGGGGYTF
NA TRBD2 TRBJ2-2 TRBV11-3 TGTGCCAGCAGCGCCGGCCTAGCGGGGCACACCGGGGAGCTGCTTTTT CASSAGLAGHTGELLF
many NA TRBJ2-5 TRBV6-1 TGTGCCAGCAGTGATCCCCAAAAGGGGACCCAGTACTTC CASSDPQKGTQYF